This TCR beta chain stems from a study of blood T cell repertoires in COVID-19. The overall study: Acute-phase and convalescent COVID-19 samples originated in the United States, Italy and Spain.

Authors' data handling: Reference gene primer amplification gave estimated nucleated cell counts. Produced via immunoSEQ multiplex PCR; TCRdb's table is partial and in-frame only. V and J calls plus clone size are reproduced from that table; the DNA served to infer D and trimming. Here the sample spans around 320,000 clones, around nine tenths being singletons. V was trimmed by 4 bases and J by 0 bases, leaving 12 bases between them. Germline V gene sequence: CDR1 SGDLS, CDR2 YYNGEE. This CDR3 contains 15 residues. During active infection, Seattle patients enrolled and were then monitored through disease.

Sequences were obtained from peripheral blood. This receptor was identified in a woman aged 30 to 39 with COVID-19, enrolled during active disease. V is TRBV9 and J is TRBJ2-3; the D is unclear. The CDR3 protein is CASSTLVTSTDTQYF. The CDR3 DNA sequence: TGTGCCAGCAGCACCCTAGTTACTAGCACAGATACGCAGTATTTT.